This TCR beta chain was recorded in a study of beta chain features in type 1 diabetes. General study results and limits: Type 1 diabetes patients showed fewer insertions and more deletions at VDJ junctions. Sequencing from cDNA could over-represent high-TCR-expressing cells. It was possible that PCR favored shorter templates, equally so in patients and controls. HLA influence on TCRB rearrangement stayed unresolved here.

Isolated RNA was reverse transcribed in full, so expressed TCRB transcripts were sequenced. Only in-frame clones appear in the TCRdb table, and some are missing; sequencing was by immunoSEQ multiplex PCR. The sample holds roughly 170,000 clones; around 13% are singletons and the top ten take approximately 0.64%. About this clone: Its antigen is still unknown.

The CDR3 runs to 15 residues. V dropped 4 bases and J dropped 8; count of bases not matched to a gene: 6. Germline V lookup: CDR1 LNHNV, CDR2 YYDKDF (reference sequence). The sequencing input was central memory CD4+ T cells from blood. The source of this sequence is a woman aged 18 to 35 in good health. V gene TRBV15 combines with J gene TRBJ2-1; TRBD1 aligns across 12 bases. The CDR3 DNA reads as TGTGCCACCAGCAAAGGGACAGGGGGCCTGGATGAGCAGTTCTTC. It is translated as CATSKGTGGLDEQFF.